Following are 8 T cell receptor beta chains from one sample sequenced in a study of T cell responses to AZD1222 COVID-19 vaccine. TCRdb's table, derived via immunoSEQ multiplex PCR, lists solely in-frame clones and lacks some. The top ten hold around 2.6% of the sample, which has approximately 150,000 clones, 85% to 95% seen once. Material: peripheral blood, obtained on day 0 of AZD1222 vaccination. The receptors stem from an adult in good health.

This clone was seen once. The J gene is TRBJ1-1, the V gene TRBV3-1 (or the pseudogene TRBV3-2); no reliable D call. Trimming pared 7 bases from V and 0 bases from J, leaving 9 bases between. CDR1 and CDR2 (germline): LGHDT, YNNKEL (reference sequence). CDR3 length: 13 amino acids. The CDR3 coding sequence is TGTGCCAGCACCCCCGAGGTGAACACTGAAGCTTTCTTT. It translates to CASTPEVNTEAFF.

The chain couples TRBV6-4 to TRBJ2-1, with D possibly being TRBD1 or TRBD2 (5 bases each). The ends were cut back, 3 bases at V and 3 bases at J, with 9 bases in the middle. The germline V gene has CDR1 MRHNA and CDR2 SNTAGT. This CDR3 has 14 residues. Here the CDR3 DNA reads TGTGCCAGCAGTGAGCAGGGAGACTACAATGAGCAGTTCTTC. It encodes CASSEQGDYNEQFF.

The chain links TRBV19 to TRBJ1-5, with 9 bases fitting TRBD1. CDR1 is LNHDA, CDR2 SQIVND, per germline (reference sequence). The CDR3 contains 19 residues. V trimming: 3 bases; J trimming: 5 bases; junction bases outside the gene matches: 17. The CDR3 bases are TGTGCCAGTAGTATCGGTGTTTCGGGACAGGGTAAGGGCTATCAGCCCCAGCATTTT. Its translation is CASSIGVSGQGKGYQPQHF.

This chain links TRBV15 with TRBJ2-1; 11 positions match TRBD1. This CDR3 is 13 amino acids long. Germline V gene lookup returns CDR1 LNHNV and CDR2 YYDKDF (reference sequence). V gave up 3 bases and J gave up 9 bases; unmatched junction bases: 1. CDR3 protein: CATSRDRGPEQFF. CDR3 nucleotides: TGTGCCACCAGCAGGGACAGGGGGCCTGAGCAGTTCTTC.

The chain is built from TRBV5-4 and TRBJ2-1; D remains ambiguous. The germline CDR1 and CDR2 sequences are SGHNT and YYREEE (reference sequence). The CDR3 consists of 14 residues. With 0 bases removed from V and 7 bases from J, the gap between germline ends came to 11 bases. Here the CDR3 reads CASSLGIALNEQFF. The CDR3 nucleotides read TGTGCCAGCAGCTTGGGGATTGCCCTAAATGAGCAGTTCTTC.

V is TRBV6-5 and J is TRBJ1-2, with D possibly matching TRBD1 (5 bases). V shed 2 bases and J shed 2 bases, with 9 bases lying between them. From germline, CDR1 is MNHEY and CDR2 SVGAGI. This CDR3 region has 14 residues. The CDR3 region is CASSYTGGNYGYTF. CDR3 nucleotide sequence: TGTGCCAGCAGTTACACGGGGGGGAACTATGGCTACACCTTC.

The gene calls are TRBV14 and TRBJ1-1, with D possibly matching TRBD1 (5 bases). The V end lost 0 bases, the J end lost 5 bases, and 13 bases lay between the germline ends. CDR1 SGHDN and CDR2 FVKESK come from the germline V gene. The CDR3 covers 15 residues. In nucleotides, the CDR3 is TGTGCCAGCAGCCAAGATCCGGCAGGGAAAACTGAAGCTTTCTTT. Translated, it gives CASSQDPAGKTEAFF.

V and J are TRBV6-5 and TRBJ2-3; 7 nucleotides align to TRBD2. Germline CDR1 and CDR2: MNHEY and SVGAGI. The CDR3 has 14 residues. V dropped 6 bases and J dropped 6; count of bases not matched to a gene: 9. For the CDR3, the DNA is TGTGCCAGCAGGGGAGCGGGGAGTGCTGATACGCAGTATTTT. Translated: CASRGAGSADTQYF.